This is a list of T cell receptor beta chains from one sample in a study of shared clonotypes between healthy human individuals. Profiling relied on immunoSEQ multiplex PCR, and the TCRdb table lists in-frame clones only, not all of them. The table lists hundreds of thousands of clones, approximately 95% of them singletons. The sequenced material came from naive CD8+ T cells sorted from blood. All receptors come from a woman aged 30 to 39 in good health. The CDR3 runs from the conserved cysteine through the conserved F or W. The order of the fields is J gene, V gene, CDR3 length, clone size, D gene, CDR3 protein, CDR3 DNA. A D gene is named only where the DNA matches it firmly. Rows give clone size only sometimes, using once, few, many, or a class for an expanded clone.

J: TRBJ2-7
V: TRBV5-4
length: 15
size: NA
D: TRBD1
CDR3: CASSSGVRGTYEQYF
DNA: TGTGCCAGCAGCTCCGGTGTCAGGGGGACCTACGAGCAGTACTTC

J: TRBJ1-5
V: TRBV19
length: 13
size: NA
D: NA
CDR3: CASKGGSNQPQHF
DNA: TGTGCCAGTAAGGGAGGTAGCAATCAGCCCCAGCATTTT

J: TRBJ2-1
V: TRBV27
length: 14
size: NA
D: TRBD1
CDR3: CASSLRGLGNEQFF
DNA: TGTGCCAGCAGTTTAAGGGGGCTAGGGAATGAGCAGTTCTTC

J: TRBJ1-1
V: TRBV27
length: 16
size: NA
D: TRBD1
CDR3: CASRDGQGALNTEAFF
DNA: TGTGCCAGCAGAGACGGACAGGGGGCTTTGAACACTGAAGCTTTCTTT

J: TRBJ1-2
V: TRBV9
length: 13
size: NA
D: NA
CDR3: CASNLGVNYGYTF
DNA: TGTGCCAGCAACTTAGGCGTTAACTATGGCTACACCTTC

J: TRBJ1-1
V: TRBV5-1
length: 13
size: NA
D: TRBD1
CDR3: CASSKGQGAEAFF
DNA: TGCGCCAGCAGCAAAGGACAGGGGGCTGAAGCTTTCTTT

J: TRBJ2-1
V: TRBV27
length: 14
size: NA
D: NA
CDR3: CASSHGATYNEQFF
DNA: TGTGCCAGCAGTCACGGGGCTACATACAATGAGCAGTTCTTC

J: TRBJ2-1
V: TRBV10-3
length: 14
size: NA
D: NA
CDR3: CAISVTGLSNEQFF
DNA: TGTGCCATCAGCGTGACGGGACTTTCCAATGAGCAGTTCTTC

J: TRBJ2-3
V: TRBV28
length: 21
size: NA
D: NA
CDR3: CASSFSFARQEPDRRADTQYF
DNA: TGTGCCAGCAGTTTTAGTTTTGCGAGGCAAGAACCGGACAGGAGGGCAGATACGCAGTATTTT

J: TRBJ2-7
V: TRBV28
length: 13
size: NA
D: NA
CDR3: CASSSRAQREQYF
DNA: TGTGCCAGCAGTTCCCGGGCCCAGCGGGAGCAGTACTTC

J: TRBJ2-7
V: TRBV28
length: 17
size: NA
D: NA
CDR3: CASSSPTLTGVFYEQYF
DNA: TGTGCCAGCAGTTCCCCGACCTTGACAGGAGTATTCTACGAGCAGTACTTC

J: TRBJ2-7
V: TRBV6-1
length: 15
size: NA
D: NA
CDR3: CASSEASGVPYEQYF
DNA: TGTGCCAGCAGTGAAGCCAGCGGAGTACCCTACGAGCAGTACTTC

J: TRBJ2-1
V: TRBV7-9
length: 12
size: NA
D: NA
CDR3: CASSLKGDEQFF
DNA: TGTGCCAGCAGCTTGAAAGGGGATGAGCAGTTCTTC

J: TRBJ2-2
V: TRBV10-1
length: 15
size: NA
D: NA
CDR3: CASSVGVTDTGELFF
DNA: TGCGCCAGCAGTGTAGGGGTGACCGACACCGGGGAGCTGTTTTTT

J: TRBJ2-1
V: TRBV28
length: 11
size: NA
D: NA
CDR3: CASSFGVEQFF
DNA: TGTGCCAGCAGTTTCGGGGTTGAGCAGTTCTTC

J: TRBJ1-2
V: TRBV11-3
length: 15
size: NA
D: TRBD1
CDR3: CASSLEDGQGAGYTF
DNA: TGTGCCAGCAGCTTAGAGGACGGACAGGGGGCTGGCTACACCTTC

J: TRBJ2-3
V: TRBV27
length: 14
size: NA
D: NA
CDR3: CASSETTLTDTQYF
DNA: TGTGCCAGCAGCGAGACCACGCTAACAGATACGCAGTATTTT

J: TRBJ2-5
V: TRBV4-2
length: 13
size: once
D: NA
CDR3: CASSQGEVETQYF
DNA: TGTGCCAGCAGCCAAGGGGAGGTGGAGACCCAGTACTTC

J: TRBJ2-1
V: TRBV5-6
length: 15
size: NA
D: TRBD1
CDR3: CASSPAGQEDNEQFF
DNA: TGTGCCAGCAGCCCGGCGGGACAGGAGGACAATGAGCAGTTCTTC

J: TRBJ2-3
V: TRBV27
length: 16
size: NA
D: TRBD2
CDR3: CASSSLAGWPTDTQYF
DNA: TGTGCCAGCAGTTCACTAGCGGGATGGCCGACAGATACGCAGTATTTT

J: TRBJ2-1
V: TRBV10-3
length: 16
size: NA
D: TRBD2
CDR3: CAISDHSGISYNEQFF
DNA: TGTGCCATCAGTGACCATAGCGGGATCTCCTACAATGAGCAGTTCTTC

J: TRBJ2-3
V: TRBV9
length: 15
size: once
D: NA
CDR3: CASKPRESTADTQYF
DNA: TGTGCCAGCAAACCCCGGGAGTCGACCGCAGATACGCAGTATTTT

J: TRBJ2-3
V: TRBV15
length: 16
size: once
D: TRBD2
CDR3: CATSREVPSGPDTQYF
DNA: TGTGCCACCAGCAGAGAAGTTCCTAGCGGACCAGATACGCAGTATTTT

J: TRBJ2-3
V: TRBV27
length: 16
size: NA
D: TRBD2
CDR3: CASSLSAGGPADTQYF
DNA: TGTGCCAGCAGTTTATCCGCGGGAGGGCCGGCGGATACGCAGTATTTT

J: TRBJ2-1
V: TRBV7-2
length: 15
size: NA
D: NA
CDR3: CASSLLRNLYNEQFF
DNA: TGTGCCAGCAGCTTATTACGAAACTTGTACAATGAGCAGTTCTTC

J: TRBJ2-7
V: TRBV9
length: 15
size: NA
D: NA
CDR3: CASSAKGGNSYEQYF
DNA: TGTGCCAGCAGCGCGAAAGGGGGGAATTCCTACGAGCAGTACTTC

J: TRBJ1-1
V: TRBV14
length: 15
size: NA
D: NA
CDR3: CASSLSLFGSAEAFF
DNA: TGTGCCAGCAGCCTGAGCTTATTCGGATCCGCTGAAGCTTTCTTT

J: TRBJ2-7
V: TRBV6-5
length: 15
size: NA
D: TRBD2
CDR3: CASSRLAGPPYEQYF
DNA: TGTGCCAGCAGCCGCCTAGCGGGACCGCCCTACGAGCAGTACTTC

J: TRBJ2-7
V: TRBV5-1
length: 15
size: NA
D: TRBD2
CDR3: CASSWTGLAGNEQYF
DNA: TGCGCCAGCAGCTGGACCGGACTAGCGGGAAACGAGCAGTACTTC

J: TRBJ2-3
V: TRBV11-2
length: 13
size: NA
D: NA
CDR3: CASSPDFTDTQYF
DNA: TGTGCCAGCAGCCCGGACTTCACAGATACGCAGTATTTT

J: TRBJ2-7
V: TRBV28
length: 16
size: NA
D: TRBD1
CDR3: CASRDSGGQGGYEQYF
DNA: TGTGCCAGCAGGGATTCAGGGGGACAGGGGGGTTACGAGCAGTACTTC

J: TRBJ2-1
V: TRBV10-1
length: 12
size: NA
D: NA
CDR3: CASSGLPNEQFF
DNA: TGCGCCAGCAGTGGCCTACCCAATGAGCAGTTCTTC

J: TRBJ2-1
V: TRBV7-9
length: 14
size: NA
D: NA
CDR3: CASSLDGGRNEQFF
DNA: TGTGCCAGCAGCTTAGACGGCGGTCGTAATGAGCAGTTCTTC

J: TRBJ2-5
V: TRBV4-1
length: 14
size: NA
D: TRBD1
CDR3: CASSQTGQGETQYF
DNA: TGCGCCAGCAGCCAAACAGGACAGGGAGAGACCCAGTACTTC

J: TRBJ1-1
V: TRBV5-4
length: 16
size: NA
D: TRBD1
CDR3: CASRPLDRAANTEAFF
DNA: TGTGCCAGCAGACCGCTGGACAGGGCGGCGAACACTGAAGCTTTCTTT

J: TRBJ2-5
V: TRBV5-1
length: 16
size: NA
D: NA
CDR3: CASSLEWEPPGETQYF
DNA: TGCGCCAGCAGCTTGGAATGGGAACCTCCAGGGGAGACCCAGTACTTC

J: TRBJ1-1
V: TRBV7-3
length: 14
size: NA
D: TRBD1
CDR3: CASSLGTGNTEAFF
DNA: TGTGCCAGCAGCTTGGGGACAGGGAACACTGAAGCTTTCTTT

J: TRBJ1-1
V: TRBV7-9
length: 13
size: NA
D: NA
CDR3: CASSPPGTTEAFF
DNA: TGTGCCAGCAGCCCCCCAGGGACCACTGAAGCTTTCTTT

J: TRBJ2-3
V: TRBV7-9
length: 12
size: NA
D: NA
CDR3: CASSGFTDTQYF
DNA: TGTGCCAGCAGCGGTTTCACAGATACGCAGTATTTT

J: TRBJ1-1
V: TRBV28
length: 15
size: NA
D: NA
CDR3: CASSSLGESYTEAFF
DNA: TGTGCCAGCAGTTCCTTAGGAGAGTCCTACACTGAGGCTTTCTTT